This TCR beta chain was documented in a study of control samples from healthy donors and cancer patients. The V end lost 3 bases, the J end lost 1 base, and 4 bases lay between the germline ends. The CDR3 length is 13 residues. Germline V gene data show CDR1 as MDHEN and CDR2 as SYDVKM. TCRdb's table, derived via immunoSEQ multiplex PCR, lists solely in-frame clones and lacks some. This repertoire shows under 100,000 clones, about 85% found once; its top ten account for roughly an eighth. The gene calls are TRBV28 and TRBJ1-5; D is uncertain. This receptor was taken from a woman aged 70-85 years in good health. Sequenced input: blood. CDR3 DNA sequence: TGTGCCAGCAGTTTTGGAAGCAATCAGCCCCAGCATTTT. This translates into CASSFGSNQPQHF.